This entry is about one T cell receptor (beta chain). The record originates from a study of blood T cells in healthy people across ages. Overall study: Per every two T cells, about one barcoded beta molecule was captured by template switching.

V dropped 2 bases and J dropped 4 bases, with 12 bases sitting between them. Germline-derived CDR1 and CDR2 are SNHLY and FYNNEI. The length of the CDR3 is 16 residues. A second PCR, run for about 6 to 12 cycles, used a sample-barcoded 5' primer plus a J-beta primer mix. The template-switch adaptor, which had 12 random nucleotides, put a tag on each cDNA molecule. From the 5' RACE reads, TCRdb called clonotypes with MiXCR, one entry per CDR3 protein. The table has fewer than 650,000 distinct CDR3 sequences, about 27% seen once; the top ten hold approximately 3.5%. The same specimen was also included in a second study, on T cells of mothers and their children.

The chain combines TRBV2 with TRBJ1-6, with D hard to call. This receptor was obtained from a boy aged 2 to 10 in good health. Sequences were obtained from blood. The chain's CDR3 is CASSEHRPGYNSPLHF. The CDR3 bases are TGTGCCAGCAGTGAACACCGACCGGGGTATAATTCACCCCTCCACTTT.